The rows below give T cell receptor beta chains drawn from one sample of a study of somatic mutations in cytotoxic T cells in rheumatoid arthritis. Profiling relied on immunoSEQ multiplex PCR, and the TCRdb table lists in-frame clones only, not all of them. The data show about 10,000 clones, with more than 60% seen just once and 20% to 25% held by the top ten. The sequenced material came from CD8+ T cells sorted from blood. These receptors came from a man in his forties or fifties in good health. CDR3s include the opening cysteine and the closing phenylalanine or tryptophan. The D gene is left open where the match is weak. Rows may omit the clone size; those that give it use once, few, many or a size class.

v_gene: TRBV6-1; d_gene: .; j_gene: TRBJ1-2; abundance: .; CDR3aa: CASIPGGGVAEGYTF; CDR3nt: TGTGCCAGCATCCCCGGCGGGGGGGTAGCGGAAGGCTACACCTTC
v_gene: TRBV6-5; d_gene: .; j_gene: TRBJ1-2; abundance: .; CDR3aa: CASSGLYGYTF; CDR3nt: TGTGCCAGCAGTGGGCTCTATGGCTACACCTTC
v_gene: TRBV7-8; d_gene: TRBD2; j_gene: TRBJ2-7; abundance: .; CDR3aa: CASSFSRTSGSYEQYF; CDR3nt: TGTGCCAGCAGCTTTTCAAGGACTAGCGGGAGCTACGAGCAGTACTTC
v_gene: TRBV4-2; d_gene: .; j_gene: TRBJ1-2; abundance: medium-sized; CDR3aa: CASSPAGGRDGYTF; CDR3nt: TGTGCCAGCAGCCCGGCCGGGGGGCGTGATGGCTACACCTTC
v_gene: TRBV5-4; d_gene: TRBD2; j_gene: TRBJ2-1; abundance: .; CDR3aa: CASSDLSGGRVNEQFF; CDR3nt: TGTGCCAGCAGCGACTTAAGCGGGGGTCGCGTCAATGAGCAGTTCTTC
v_gene: TRBV29-1; d_gene: .; j_gene: TRBJ2-7; abundance: .; CDR3aa: CSVKTGRTYEQYF; CDR3nt: TGCAGCGTTAAGACAGGGAGGACCTACGAGCAGTACTTC
v_gene: TRBV9; d_gene: TRBD1; j_gene: TRBJ2-7; abundance: .; CDR3aa: CASSADRTYEQYF; CDR3nt: TGTGCCAGCAGCGCGGACAGGACCTACGAGCAGTACTTC
v_gene: TRBV4-1; d_gene: .; j_gene: TRBJ1-4; abundance: .; CDR3aa: CASSEDPGGGDEKLFF; CDR3nt: TGCGCCAGCAGCGAAGACCCGGGAGGGGGGGATGAAAAACTGTTTTTT
v_gene: TRBV5-6; d_gene: .; j_gene: TRBJ1-2; abundance: .; CDR3aa: CASSFRGTGHYGYTF; CDR3nt: TGTGCCAGCAGCTTCAGGGGTACAGGGCACTATGGCTACACCTTC
v_gene: TRBV7-8; d_gene: .; j_gene: TRBJ2-7; abundance: .; CDR3aa: CASSLGEGGSYEQYF; CDR3nt: TGTGCCAGCAGCTTAGGGGAGGGGGGTTCCTACGAGCAGTACTTC
v_gene: TRBV28; d_gene: TRBD2; j_gene: TRBJ2-7; abundance: .; CDR3aa: CASSLRLAGGYEQYF; CDR3nt: TGTGCCAGCAGTTTAAGGTTAGCGGGAGGGTACGAGCAGTACTTC
v_gene: TRBV28; d_gene: .; j_gene: TRBJ2-1; abundance: .; CDR3aa: CASSPTINEQFF; CDR3nt: TGTGCCAGCAGTCCTACTATCAATGAGCAGTTCTTC
v_gene: TRBV5-1; d_gene: .; j_gene: TRBJ2-5; abundance: .; CDR3aa: CASSLGLRETQYF; CDR3nt: TGCGCCAGCAGCTTGGGACTAAGGGAGACCCAGTACTTC
v_gene: TRBV9; d_gene: .; j_gene: TRBJ1-2; abundance: .; CDR3aa: CASSVDDSYGYTF; CDR3nt: TGTGCCAGCAGCGTAGACGACAGTTATGGCTACACCTTC
v_gene: TRBV11-1; d_gene: TRBD2; j_gene: TRBJ2-5; abundance: .; CDR3aa: CASSLNTGGPSVTQYF; CDR3nt: TGTGCCAGCAGCTTAAACACGGGAGGGCCTTCTGTGACCCAGTACTTC
v_gene: TRBV2; d_gene: TRBD1; j_gene: TRBJ2-7; abundance: .; CDR3aa: CASKGQGVLEQYF; CDR3nt: TGTGCCAGCAAGGGACAGGGAGTCCTCGAGCAGTACTTT
v_gene: TRBV7-9; d_gene: TRBD2; j_gene: TRBJ2-2; abundance: .; CDR3aa: CASRQTSGGGNTGELFF; CDR3nt: TGTGCCAGCAGACAAACCAGTGGGGGGGGTAACACCGGGGAGCTGTTTTTT
v_gene: TRBV6-1; d_gene: TRBD1; j_gene: TRBJ1-5; abundance: .; CDR3aa: CASSDRDRVVLQPQHF; CDR3nt: TGTGCCAGCAGTGATAGGGACAGGGTCGTTTTGCAGCCCCAGCATTTT
v_gene: TRBV4-3; d_gene: .; j_gene: TRBJ2-6; abundance: .; CDR3aa: CASSQADSSSGANVLTF; CDR3nt: TGCGCCAGCAGCCAAGCCGACAGTTCCTCTGGGGCCAACGTCCTGACTTTC
v_gene: TRBV7-9; d_gene: .; j_gene: TRBJ2-7; abundance: .; CDR3aa: CASSSAGRGVYEQYF; CDR3nt: TGTGCCAGCAGCTCGGCGGGCCGCGGGGTTTACGAGCAGTACTTC
v_gene: TRBV28; d_gene: .; j_gene: TRBJ1-3; abundance: .; CDR3aa: CASSLGQGNTIYF; CDR3nt: TGTGCCAGCAGCCTCGGACAAGGAAACACCATATATTTT
v_gene: TRBV7-9; d_gene: .; j_gene: TRBJ2-6; abundance: .; CDR3aa: CASSLAQGLSSGANVLTF; CDR3nt: TGTGCCAGCAGCTTAGCGCAGGGTCTGAGCTCTGGGGCCAACGTCCTGACTTTC
v_gene: TRBV27; d_gene: .; j_gene: TRBJ2-1; abundance: few; CDR3aa: CASSFLDPRSSYNEQFF; CDR3nt: TGTGCCAGCAGTTTTCTCGACCCGCGGAGCTCCTACAATGAGCAGTTCTTC
v_gene: TRBV7-9; d_gene: TRBD1; j_gene: TRBJ1-1; abundance: .; CDR3aa: CASSLGGLNRGTEAFF; CDR3nt: TGTGCCAGCAGCTTAGGCGGCCTAAACAGGGGTACTGAAGCTTTCTTT
v_gene: TRBV27; d_gene: .; j_gene: TRBJ1-4; abundance: .; CDR3aa: CASSLKDSGRVNEKLFF; CDR3nt: TGTGCCAGCAGTTTAAAGGACAGTGGACGAGTTAATGAAAAACTGTTTTTT
v_gene: TRBV10-3; d_gene: TRBD2; j_gene: TRBJ2-5; abundance: .; CDR3aa: CAISDLPSGQETQYF; CDR3nt: TGTGCCATCAGTGACTTACCTAGCGGGCAAGAGACCCAGTACTTC
v_gene: TRBV9; d_gene: .; j_gene: TRBJ1-1; abundance: .; CDR3aa: CASSVGQGTEAFF; CDR3nt: TGTGCCAGCAGCGTAGGGCAGGGCACTGAAGCTTTCTTT
v_gene: TRBV29-1; d_gene: .; j_gene: TRBJ2-5; abundance: .; CDR3aa: CSVDLSQSQETQYF; CDR3nt: TGCAGCGTTGATCTTTCACAAAGCCAAGAGACCCAGTACTTC
v_gene: TRBV27; d_gene: TRBD1; j_gene: TRBJ1-1; abundance: .; CDR3aa: CASSLGQAMNTEAFF; CDR3nt: TGTGCCAGCAGTTTAGGACAGGCCATGAACACTGAAGCTTTCTTT
v_gene: TRBV7-8; d_gene: .; j_gene: TRBJ2-5; abundance: .; CDR3aa: CASRGGGLSKETQYF; CDR3nt: TGTGCCAGCAGGGGAGGCGGGTTATCCAAAGAGACCCAGTACTTC
v_gene: TRBV6-5; d_gene: TRBD1; j_gene: TRBJ2-3; abundance: .; CDR3aa: CASSTGAAPDTQYF; CDR3nt: TGTGCCAGCAGTACAGGGGCGGCTCCGGATACGCAGTATTTT
v_gene: TRBV9; d_gene: TRBD2; j_gene: TRBJ2-7; abundance: .; CDR3aa: CASSVLAGGPYEQYF; CDR3nt: TGTGCCAGCAGCGTTCTAGCGGGAGGCCCCTACGAGCAGTACTTC
v_gene: TRBV5-6; d_gene: TRBD2; j_gene: TRBJ2-5; abundance: .; CDR3aa: CASSTVVAGGETQYF; CDR3nt: TGTGCCAGCAGCACGGTCGTGGCGGGAGGAGAGACCCAGTACTTC
v_gene: TRBV7-9; d_gene: TRBD1; j_gene: TRBJ1-2; abundance: .; CDR3aa: CASSHGTGDRGYTF; CDR3nt: TGTGCCAGCAGCCACGGGACAGGGGATAGGGGCTACACCTTC
v_gene: TRBV7-9; d_gene: .; j_gene: TRBJ2-7; abundance: .; CDR3aa: CASSSGQPEQYF; CDR3nt: TGTGCCAGCAGCTCCGGACAGCCCGAGCAGTACTTC
v_gene: TRBV29-1; d_gene: .; j_gene: TRBJ2-1; abundance: .; CDR3aa: CSVGQPYNEQFF; CDR3nt: TGCAGCGTTGGACAGCCCTACAATGAGCAGTTCTTC
v_gene: TRBV19; d_gene: .; j_gene: TRBJ1-2; abundance: .; CDR3aa: CASSILGRTYGYTF; CDR3nt: TGTGCCAGTAGTATTCTCGGACGGACTTATGGCTACACCTTC